The source of this T cell receptor beta chain is a study of cytomegalovirus exposure and HLA in healthy donors. The CDR3 extends over 14 amino acids. Germline V gene lookup returns CDR1 MNHEY and CDR2 SVGAGI. J lost 10 bases, V lost 6 bases, and 9 bases had no gene match. PCR involved 60 Vbeta and 13 Jbeta primers. Only in-frame clones appear in the TCRdb table, and some are missing; sequencing was by immunoSEQ multiplex PCR. The table includes about 130,000 clones, around 71% detected once. Details on this clone: The antigen remains undetermined.

The study, taken as a whole, reports: Per a later analysis, fewer than 20,000 TCR beta sequences showed association with HLA alleles at 0.05 false discovery rate. Trimming of TCR beta V- and J-genes showed a link, identified in a later analysis, to a missense DCLRE1C variant. Most CMV-associated TCR beta chains were later found to appear HLA-restricted.

The sample taken for sequencing was PBMCs. The V call is TRBV6-5, the J call TRBJ1-6; 7 nucleotides agree with TRBD1. The TCR was taken from a woman between 55 and 75 years old in good health and CMV-seropositive. This CDR3 is CASRRGQPMSPLHF. CDR3 DNA sequence: TGTGCCAGCAGACGGGGACAGCCGATGTCACCCCTCCACTTT.